A selection of T cell receptor beta chains follows, all from one sample in a study of naive and memory T cell subsets. TCRdb used MiXCR to reprocess the 5' RACE reads, holding one entry per CDR3 protein. The sample has about 48,000 distinct CDR3 sequences; over 3.5% are singletons. These receptors originate from a female donor in good health. Both conserved end residues are part of each CDR3. Fields, in order: D gene, J gene, V gene, clone size, CDR3 protein, CDR3 DNA. A D gene is named only where the DNA matches it firmly. Clone size, where shown, is once, few, many, or a class for clones that have expanded.

d_call: NA
j_call: TRBJ2-2
v_call: TRBV30
clone_size: many
cdr3_aa: CAWRIRDTGELFF
cdr3_nt: TGTGCCTGGAGAATCAGGGACACCGGGGAGCTGTTTTTT

d_call: NA
j_call: TRBJ1-3
v_call: TRBV28
clone_size: many
cdr3_aa: CASSLVPGLTAEDLNTIYF
cdr3_nt: TGTGCCAGCAGTTTAGTGCCGGGGTTGACAGCCGAAGACTTAAACACCATATATTTT

d_call: NA
j_call: TRBJ2-7
v_call: TRBV3-1
clone_size: many
cdr3_aa: CASSAYEQYF
cdr3_nt: TGTGCCAGCAGCGCTTACGAGCAGTACTTC

d_call: NA
j_call: TRBJ1-5
v_call: TRBV11-2
clone_size: many
cdr3_aa: CASSLGGGWGSELQQF
cdr3_nt: TGTGCCAGCAGCTTAGGAGGGGGATGGGGTTCGGAACTCCAGCAATTT

d_call: TRBD1
j_call: TRBJ2-5
v_call: TRBV5-1
clone_size: few
cdr3_aa: CASSLEGTGQETQYF
cdr3_nt: TGCGCCAGCAGCTTAGAAGGGACAGGCCAAGAGACCCAGTACTTC

d_call: NA
j_call: TRBJ1-1
v_call: TRBV7-6
clone_size: many
cdr3_aa: CASSLEPLTFMNTEAFF
cdr3_nt: TGTGCCAGCAGCTTAGAGCCTCTTACCTTCATGAACACTGAAGCTTTCTTT

d_call: NA
j_call: TRBJ2-7
v_call: TRBV5-4
clone_size: few
cdr3_aa: CASSLSGMAGSEQYF
cdr3_nt: TGTGCCAGCAGCTTGTCCGGTATGGCGGGGTCAGAGCAGTACTTC

d_call: NA
j_call: TRBJ2-7
v_call: TRBV14
clone_size: NA
cdr3_aa: CASSQERRSNEQYF
cdr3_nt: TGTGCCAGCAGCCAAGAACGTCGCAGCAACGAGCAGTACTTC

d_call: TRBD1
j_call: TRBJ1-1
v_call: TRBV20-1
clone_size: many
cdr3_aa: CSAKTGGSLNTEAFF
cdr3_nt: TGCAGTGCTAAGACAGGGGGATCGTTGAACACTGAAGCTTTCTTT

d_call: NA
j_call: TRBJ2-7
v_call: TRBV2
clone_size: NA
cdr3_aa: CASRAGSRSEQYF
cdr3_nt: TGTGCCAGCAGGGCCGGGTCTAGAAGCGAGCAGTACTTC

d_call: TRBD2
j_call: TRBJ2-1
v_call: TRBV4-2
clone_size: many
cdr3_aa: CASSQDGTSGINEQFF
cdr3_nt: TGTGCCAGCAGCCAAGATGGGACTAGCGGGATCAATGAGCAGTTCTTC

d_call: NA
j_call: TRBJ2-3
v_call: TRBV6-2/TRBV6-3
clone_size: many
cdr3_aa: CASSRTDTQYF
cdr3_nt: TGTGCCAGCAGTCGTACAGATACGCAGTATTTT

d_call: TRBD1
j_call: TRBJ2-3
v_call: TRBV4-2
clone_size: many
cdr3_aa: CASSLQGMPDTQYF
cdr3_nt: TGTGCCAGCAGCCTACAGGGGATGCCAGATACGCAGTATTTT

d_call: NA
j_call: TRBJ1-2
v_call: TRBV20-1
clone_size: many
cdr3_aa: CSASNVESNYGYTF
cdr3_nt: TGCAGTGCTTCTAACGTAGAATCTAACTATGGCTACACCTTC

d_call: TRBD2
j_call: TRBJ2-1
v_call: TRBV4-2
clone_size: many
cdr3_aa: CASSQAHSGGDEQFF
cdr3_nt: TGTGCCAGCAGCCAAGCCCACTCGGGAGGAGATGAGCAGTTCTTC

d_call: TRBD2
j_call: TRBJ2-7
v_call: TRBV27
clone_size: many
cdr3_aa: CASSSGTTNSPWGYEQYF
cdr3_nt: TGTGCCAGCAGTTCGGGGACTACTAACTCTCCCTGGGGCTACGAGCAGTACTTC

d_call: TRBD1
j_call: TRBJ1-1
v_call: TRBV9
clone_size: many
cdr3_aa: CASSSRTGVNTEAFF
cdr3_nt: TGTGCCAGCAGCTCCAGGACAGGGGTGAACACTGAAGCTTTCTTT

d_call: TRBD1
j_call: TRBJ1-4
v_call: TRBV29-1
clone_size: many
cdr3_aa: CSVRTGREKLFF
cdr3_nt: TGCAGCGTGAGGACAGGGAGGGAAAAACTGTTTTTT

d_call: TRBD2
j_call: TRBJ2-1
v_call: TRBV12-3/TRBV12-4
clone_size: many
cdr3_aa: CASRKREAFYNEQFF
cdr3_nt: TGTGCCAGCAGGAAGCGGGAGGCCTTTTACAATGAGCAGTTCTTC

d_call: NA
j_call: TRBJ2-5
v_call: TRBV12-3/TRBV12-4
clone_size: many
cdr3_aa: CASSLQGTQYF
cdr3_nt: TGTGCCAGCAGTTTACAGGGGACCCAGTACTTC

d_call: NA
j_call: TRBJ1-1
v_call: TRBV6-1
clone_size: many
cdr3_aa: CASSWGTEAFF
cdr3_nt: TGTGCCAGCAGTTGGGGGACTGAAGCTTTCTTT

d_call: NA
j_call: TRBJ2-1
v_call: TRBV29-1
clone_size: many
cdr3_aa: CSVDLGRTYNEQFF
cdr3_nt: TGCAGCGTTGACTTGGGACGGACTTACAATGAGCAGTTCTTC